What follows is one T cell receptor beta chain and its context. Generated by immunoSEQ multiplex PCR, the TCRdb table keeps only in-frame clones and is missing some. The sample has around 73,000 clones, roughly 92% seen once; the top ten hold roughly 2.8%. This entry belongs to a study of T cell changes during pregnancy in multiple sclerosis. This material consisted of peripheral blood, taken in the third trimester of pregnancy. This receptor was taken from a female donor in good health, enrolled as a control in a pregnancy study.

CDR3 sequence: CASSPQALLTGELFF. The CDR3 DNA follows: TGTGCCAGCAGCCCCCAAGCCTTATTGACCGGGGAGCTGTTTTTT. The chain couples TRBV7-3 to TRBJ2-2, with D uncertain. V was cut by 5 bases and J by 5 bases, with 15 bases left in between. Germline CDR1 reads SGHTA; CDR2 reads FQGTGA. The CDR3 totals 15 residues.